Shown below are 13 T cell receptor beta chains from a single sample sequenced in a study of blood T cell repertoires in COVID-19. Assay used: immunoSEQ multiplex PCR; TCRdb lists only in-frame clones, some missing. The table lists about 17,000 clones, about four fifths of them singletons. The specimen was peripheral blood. The receptors were sampled from a man older than 75 with acute or convalescent COVID-19.

The sample holds one count of this clone. The rearrangement links TRBV7-9 to TRBJ2-2; maybe TRBD1 (6 bases). V was cut by 6 bases and J by 16 bases, with 15 bases left in between. CDR1 and CDR2 (germline): SEHNR, FQNEAQ (reference sequence). CDR3 size: 11 residues. The CDR3 DNA sequence: TGTGCCAGCAGAGGGAACAGGGATCAGTTTTTT. This codes for CASRGNRDQFF.

The V gene is TRBV6-2 or TRBV6-3, the J gene TRBJ1-5, with 10 bases that match TRBD1. The CDR3 is 15 amino acids. Per germline, CDR1 MNHEY and CDR2 SVGEGT. V shed 6 bases, J shed 4 bases, and the junction held 6 bases outside the gene matches. The CDR3 here is CASSPGQGENQPQHF. CDR3 coding DNA: TGTGCCAGCAGCCCTGGACAGGGGGAGAATCAGCCCCAGCATTTT.

This chain uses TRBV19 with TRBJ1-4; D remains unclear. The V end was cut by 4 bases, the J end by 3 bases, with 6 bases between. The germline gives CDR1 LNHDA, CDR2 SQIVND (reference sequence). The CDR3 covers 13 residues. In nucleotides, the CDR3 is TGTGCCAGTAGTAGGAGGGCTAATGAAAAACTGTTTTTT. Protein sequence: CASSRRANEKLFF.

CDR3 nucleotide sequence: TGTGCCAGCAGCTCTACCGGGACAGGCATCTACGAGCAGTACTTC. Its protein is CASSSTGTGIYEQYF. This chain uses TRBV7-3 with TRBJ2-7; 8 bases align to TRBD1. The CDR3 loop spans 15 amino acids. Germline V CDR1 and CDR2: SGHTA, FQGTGA. V shed 4 bases, J shed 3 bases, and the junction held 8 bases outside the gene matches.

This chain joins TRBV9 and TRBJ1-6; D not certain. The CDR3 is made up of 14 amino acids. Between the trimmed V and J ends, which lost 4 bases and 5 bases, there was a span of 10 bases. CDR1 and CDR2 from the germline V gene are SGDLS and YYNGEE. CDR3 sequence: CASSPRLDNSPLHF. CDR3 DNA: TGTGCCAGCAGCCCAAGACTGGATAATTCACCCCTCCACTTT.

The genes are TRBV4-1 and TRBJ2-3; 8 nucleotides agree with TRBD2. The J segment lost 6 bases and the V segment lost 8 bases, leaving 19 bases of the junction unmatched. CDR1 MGHRA and CDR2 YSYEKL come from the germline V gene. The CDR3 contains 17 residues. Written as DNA, the CDR3 is TGCGCCAGCGAGGGCTTGAGGTCTAGCGGGTTGCGGGATACGCAGTATTTT. Translation gives CASEGLRSSGLRDTQYF.

The rearrangement links TRBV7-2 to TRBJ2-5; the D is unclear. The V and J ends lost 1 base and 4 bases respectively, with 16 bases between them. CDR3 length: 16 amino acids. Germline-derived CDR1 and CDR2 are SGHTA and FQGNSA. CDR3: CASSLVASSAGETQYF. In nucleotides, the CDR3 is TGTGCCAGCAGCTTAGTTGCGAGCTCGGCAGGAGAGACCCAGTACTTC.

The chain carries TRBV10-3 and TRBJ2-3; a weak D match, TRBD2 (6 bases). The CDR3 totals 14 residues. V dropped 10 bases and J dropped 0 bases, with 14 bases sitting between them. The germline gives CDR1 ENHRY, CDR2 SYGVKD. CDR3: CATQGGSSTDTQYF. The CDR3 bases are TGTGCCACTCAGGGAGGTTCAAGCACAGATACGCAGTATTTT.

The CDR3 sequence is CASSLTANTEAFF. DNA of the CDR3: TGCGCCAGCAGCTTAACAGCTAACACTGAAGCTTTCTTT. The rearrangement links TRBV5-1 to TRBJ1-1, with D unclear. The V end lost 2 bases, the J end lost 2 bases, and 7 bases lay between the germline ends. Germline V lookup: CDR1 SGHRS, CDR2 YFSETQ. This CDR3 spans 13 amino acids.

The CDR3 DNA is TGTGCCAGCAGTCCATGGACAGGCGTCAATCAGCCCCAGCATTTT. Encoded protein: CASSPWTGVNQPQHF. The rearrangement uses TRBV27 and TRBJ1-5; 7 bases line up with TRBD1. Germline V gene data show CDR1 as MNHEY and CDR2 as SMNVEV (reference sequence). This CDR3 has 15 residues. The trim removed 5 bases at V and 3 bases at J, leaving 7 bases unmatched.

This clone was seen just once. V is TRBV5-5 and J is TRBJ1-2; maybe TRBD1 (6 bases). This CDR3 has 17 amino acids. Germline V gives CDR1 SGHKS, CDR2 YYEKEE (reference sequence). The V end lost 7 bases, the J end lost 5 bases, and 27 bases lay between the germline ends. The CDR3 DNA reads TGTGCCAGCGCCCCCGGGGGGCCTCTATGGAGAGGGTATGGCTACACCTTC. It specifies CASAPGGPLWRGYGYTF.

V gene TRBV6-1 combines with J gene TRBJ2-7; D ambiguous. The CDR3 is 14 amino acids. CDR1 MNHNS and CDR2 SASEGT come from the germline V gene. V was trimmed by 3 bases and J by 3 bases, leaving 12 bases between them. DNA for the CDR3: TGTGCCAGCAGTGACCGGGTTAGAAGCTACGAGCAGTACTTC. Its translation: CASSDRVRSYEQYF.

This chain connects TRBV5-1 to TRBJ2-2; D might be TRBD1 (5 bases). Germline V lookup: CDR1 SGHRS, CDR2 YFSETQ. Between the trimmed V and J ends, which lost 5 bases and 4 bases, there was a span of 9 bases. This CDR3 is 13 amino acids long. The CDR3 reads CASSYDSTGELFF. The CDR3 DNA reads TGCGCCAGCAGTTATGACAGCACCGGGGAGCTGTTTTTT.